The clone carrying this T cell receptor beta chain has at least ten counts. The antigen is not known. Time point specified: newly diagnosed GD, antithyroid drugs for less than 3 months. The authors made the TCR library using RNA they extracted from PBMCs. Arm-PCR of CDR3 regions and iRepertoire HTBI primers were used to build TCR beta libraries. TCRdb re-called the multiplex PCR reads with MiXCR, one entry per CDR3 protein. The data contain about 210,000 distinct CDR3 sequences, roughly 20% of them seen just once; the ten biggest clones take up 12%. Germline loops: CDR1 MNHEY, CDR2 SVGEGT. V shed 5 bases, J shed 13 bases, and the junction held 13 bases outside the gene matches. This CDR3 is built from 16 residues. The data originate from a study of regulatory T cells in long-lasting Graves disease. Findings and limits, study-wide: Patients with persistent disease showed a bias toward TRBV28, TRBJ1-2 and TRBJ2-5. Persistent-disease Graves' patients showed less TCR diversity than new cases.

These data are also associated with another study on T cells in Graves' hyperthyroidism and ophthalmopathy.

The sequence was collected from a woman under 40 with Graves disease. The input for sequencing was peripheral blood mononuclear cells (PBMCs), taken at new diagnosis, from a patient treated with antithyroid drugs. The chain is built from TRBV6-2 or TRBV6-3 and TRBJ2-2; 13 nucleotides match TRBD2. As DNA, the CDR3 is TGTGCCAGCAGTGACAAAGCCGGGACTAGCGGGGCGTGGCTGTTTTTT. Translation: CASSDKAGTSGAWLFF.